The next 32 T cell receptor beta chains were all read from a single sample in a study of T cell responses to AZD1222 COVID-19 vaccine. Using immunoSEQ multiplex PCR, the repertoire was profiled, and TCRdb retains in-frame clones only, with some absent. Among under 60,000 clones, under 90% were seen once, and the ten largest hold 9.5% to 13%. Sample: peripheral blood, taken on day 0 of AZD1222 vaccination. Source of these receptors: an adult in good health.

The chain uses TRBV30 and TRBJ2-1; tentative D call: TRBD2 (6 bases). Trimming cost V 1 base and J 5 bases, with 12 bases left between them. The germline gives CDR1 GTSNPN, CDR2 SVGIG (reference sequence). CDR3 size: 14 residues. The CDR3 loop is CAWSGIAANNEQFF. The CDR3 DNA follows: TGTGCCTGGAGTGGGATAGCGGCCAACAATGAGCAGTTCTTC.

The chain links TRBV11-2 to TRBJ2-1; the D is unclear. Between the trimmed V and J ends, which lost 2 bases and 9 bases, there was a span of 11 bases. The CDR3 is made up of 13 amino acids. CDR1 SGHAT and CDR2 FQNNGV come from the germline V gene. The CDR3 sequence: CASSLNRRGEQFF. The CDR3 DNA follows: TGTGCCAGCAGCTTAAATCGGCGTGGTGAGCAGTTCTTC.

J is TRBJ1-3 and V is TRBV19, with D possibly TRBD1 on 6 matching bases. CDR3 length: 14 amino acids. Germline-derived CDR1 and CDR2 are LNHDA and SQIVND (reference sequence). Trimming removed 7 bases at V and 2 bases at J, with 12 bases between. CDR3 loop: CASILTGTGNTIYF. The CDR3 nucleotides read TGTGCCAGTATTCTTACAGGGACTGGAAACACCATATATTTT.

The chain has TRBV19 and TRBJ2-1; D not certain. Germline V gene data show CDR1 as LNHDA and CDR2 as SQIVND (reference sequence). The CDR3 is 15 residues long. V gave up 6 bases and J gave up 2 bases, with 14 bases separating them. CDR3 nucleotides: TGTGCCAGTAGCCTTGGGATGGAGCCCTACAATGAGCAGTTCTTC. It translates to CASSLGMEPYNEQFF.

V usage is TRBV6-5 and J usage is TRBJ1-2; no reliable D call. Trimming removed 5 bases from V and 4 bases from J, with 14 bases in between. Germline lookup yields CDR1 MNHEY and CDR2 SVGAGI. The CDR3 runs to 14 residues. The CDR3 sequence is CASSIRALSYGYTF. Written as DNA, the CDR3 is TGTGCCAGCAGTATCCGAGCCCTCTCCTATGGCTACACCTTC.

The genes are TRBV15 and TRBJ1-1; no definite D call. The ends were cut back, 1 base at V and 0 bases at J, with 12 bases in the middle. This CDR3 is built from 16 residues. In germline, CDR1 is LNHNV, CDR2 YYDKDF (reference sequence). This chain's CDR3 is CATSRVDPNLNTEAFF. The CDR3, as DNA: TGTGCCACCAGCAGAGTGGACCCCAACCTGAACACTGAAGCTTTCTTT.

The V gene is TRBV11-2, the J gene TRBJ2-1; 7 nucleotides agree with TRBD1. J was trimmed by 6 bases and V by 5 bases; bases with no gene match: 4. This CDR3 is 13 amino acids long. Germline lookup yields CDR1 SGHAT and CDR2 FQNNGV. CDR3 loop: CASSRQGGNEQFF. CDR3 nucleotides: TGTGCCAGCAGCCGACAGGGTGGCAATGAGCAGTTCTTC.

This chain joins TRBV5-1 and TRBJ2-1; tentative D call: TRBD2 (7 bases). The CDR3 loop spans 14 amino acids. Germline V gene sequence: CDR1 SGHRS, CDR2 YFSETQ. The V end lost 9 bases, the J end lost 8 bases, and 21 bases lay between the germline ends. CDR3 protein: CATNPGGGRDEQFF. The CDR3 DNA reads as TGCGCCACCAACCCTGGGGGGGGGCGAGATGAGCAGTTCTTC.

This chain joins TRBV5-1 and TRBJ1-1; perhaps TRBD1 as D (5 bases). Germline V gene sequence: CDR1 SGHRS, CDR2 YFSETQ. There are 13 residues in the CDR3. Trimming removed 2 bases at V and 4 bases at J, with 9 bases between. The CDR3 nucleotides read TGCGCCAGCAGCTTTCTGGGGCGCACTGAAGCTTTCTTT. Translation: CASSFLGRTEAFF.

The chain links TRBV29-1 to TRBJ1-1; D gene uncertain. CDR1 SQVTM and CDR2 ANQGSEA come from the germline V gene. The V end lost 4 bases, the J end lost 5 bases, and 5 bases lay between the germline ends. This CDR3 is 10 amino acids long. CDR3 in amino acids: CSVGRTEAFF. The CDR3, as DNA: TGCAGCGTTGGGAGGACTGAAGCTTTCTTT. The full variable domain, its missing parts supplied by reference TRBV29-1 and TRBJ1-1, is SAVISQKPSRDICQRGTSLTIQCQVDSQVTMMFWYRQQPGQSLTLIATANQGSEATYESGFVIDKFPISRPNLTFSTLTVSNMSPEDSSIYLCSVGRTEAFFGQGTRLTVV.

Only one count was recorded for this clone. The chain links TRBV6-2 or TRBV6-3 to TRBJ1-5; D may be TRBD1 (5 bases). V was shortened by 2 bases and J by 4 bases, with 9 bases between the two germline ends. The V gene's germline CDR1 is MNHEY and CDR2 SVGEGT. This CDR3 comprises 14 residues. The CDR3 region is CASSYGRENQPQHF. The CDR3 DNA reads as TGTGCCAGCAGTTACGGCAGGGAGAATCAGCCCCAGCATTTT.

The chain uses TRBV11-2 and TRBJ1-3; D is unclear. V lost 1 base and J 0 bases, leaving 16 bases between the germline ends. Looked up from germline, CDR1 is SGHAT and CDR2 is FQNNGV. The CDR3 has 18 amino acids. CDR3 residues: CASSLVMGSVFSGNTIYF. CDR3 bases: TGTGCCAGCAGCTTAGTGATGGGCAGCGTCTTCTCTGGAAACACCATATATTTT. The complete variable domain, with remaining parts taken from reference TRBV11-2 and TRBJ1-3, reads EAGVAQSPRYKIIEKRQSVAFWCNPISGHATLYWYQQILGQGPKLLIQFQNNGVVDDSQLPKDRFSAERLKGVDSTLKIQPAKLEDSAVYLCASSLVMGSVFSGNTIYFGEGSWLTVV.

The V gene is TRBV18, the J gene TRBJ2-2; 7 nucleotides match TRBD2. The ends lost 6 bases at V and 0 bases at J; junction bases unmatched: 4. The germline gives CDR1 KGHSH, CDR2 LQKENI. The CDR3 loop spans 15 amino acids. CDR3 residues: CASSLSGANTGELFF. The CDR3 nucleotides read TGTGCCAGCTCCCTGAGCGGGGCGAACACCGGGGAGCTGTTTTTT.

This clone was picked up one time. The chain employs TRBV27 and TRBJ2-5; tentative D call: TRBD2 (6 bases). CDR1 MNHEY and CDR2 SMNVEV come from the germline V gene (reference sequence). Trimming removed 5 bases at V and 2 bases at J, with 9 bases between. The CDR3 is 13 amino acids. CDR3 protein: CASSPSEQETQYF. The CDR3 nucleotides read TGTGCCAGCAGTCCTAGCGAGCAAGAGACCCAGTACTTC.

This chain joins TRBV7-2 and TRBJ2-7, with unresolved D. CDR1 is SGHTA, CDR2 FQGNSA, per germline. This CDR3 is built from 12 residues. V lost 5 bases, J lost 2 bases, and 7 bases lay in between. The CDR3 sequence is CASSLLTYEQYF. CDR3 in DNA: TGTGCCAGCAGCCTCCTTACCTACGAGCAGTACTTC.

The chain recombines TRBV27 with TRBJ2-1, with D perhaps TRBD1 or TRBD2 (5 bases each). Germline V lookup: CDR1 MNHEY, CDR2 SMNVEV (reference sequence). The CDR3 sequence is 15 residues long. Trimming removed 5 bases from V and 0 bases from J, with 11 bases in between. The CDR3 loop reads CASSAGTTSYNEQFF. CDR3 coding DNA: TGTGCCAGCAGTGCCGGGACGACCTCCTACAATGAGCAGTTCTTC.

The chain employs TRBV5-5 and TRBJ1-5; 7 bases are a match to TRBD1. Looked up from germline, CDR1 is SGHKS and CDR2 is YYEKEE (reference sequence). CDR3 size: 14 residues. Losses at the gene ends were 0 bases for V and 6 bases for J; bases not matched to a gene: 3. The CDR3 protein is CASSLGGGGQPQHF. CDR3 in DNA: TGTGCCAGCAGCTTGGGAGGGGGCGGTCAGCCCCAGCATTTT.

The chain employs TRBV4-1 and TRBJ2-3, with TRBD2 matching 9 bases. With 1 base clipped from V and 0 bases from J, the junction kept 5 bases outside the gene matches. The length of the CDR3 is 17 residues. CDR1 is MGHRA and CDR2 is YSYEKL in the germline V gene. This chain's CDR3 is CASSQAGTSGSTDTQYF. In DNA, the CDR3 is TGCGCCAGCAGCCAAGCCGGAACTAGCGGGAGCACAGATACGCAGTATTTT.

This clone appeared a few times. This chain connects TRBV28 to TRBJ2-7; unclear D gene. This CDR3 is built from 11 residues. V dropped 3 bases and J dropped 4 bases, with 4 bases sitting between them. Germline V gene sequence: CDR1 MDHEN, CDR2 SYDVKM. DNA for the CDR3: TGTGCCAGCAGTTTGGGTTACGAGCAGTACTTC. Translating it yields CASSLGYEQYF.

The chain links TRBV19 to TRBJ1-6, with D tentatively TRBD1 (6 bases). The germline gives CDR1 LNHDA, CDR2 SQIVND (reference sequence). The CDR3 consists of 15 residues. V lost 8 bases and J 6 bases, leaving 17 bases between the germline ends. The CDR3 here is CASRGQIFSNSPLHF. The CDR3 nucleotides read TGTGCCAGTCGCGGACAGATTTTTTCTAATTCACCCCTCCACTTT.

This rearrangement joins TRBV10-2 to TRBJ1-1; maybe TRBD1 (5 bases). V dropped 6 bases and J dropped 6 bases, with 11 bases sitting between them. The CDR3 contains 12 residues. Germline V lookup: CDR1 WSHSY, CDR2 SAAADI. CDR3 sequence (DNA): TGCGCCAGCAGGCCTCAGGGTTCTGAAGCTTTCTTT. Amino acids: CASRPQGSEAFF.

This chain's CDR3 is CATSPSDSNQPQHF. CDR3 bases: TGTGCCACCAGTCCTAGTGATAGCAATCAGCCCCAGCATTTT. The chain has TRBV24-1 and TRBJ1-5; no clear D. Germline-derived CDR1 and CDR2 are KGHDR and SFDVKD. The V and J ends lost 6 bases and 0 bases respectively, with 8 bases between them. This CDR3 comprises 14 residues.

As regards this clone: The sample has other DNA sequences that encode this CDR3 too. The J gene is TRBJ2-7, the V gene TRBV18; 8 nucleotides line up with TRBD1. Per germline, CDR1 KGHSH and CDR2 LQKENI. The CDR3 runs 14 residues. After removal of 2 bases from V and 2 bases from J, the junction contained 2 bases not matched to a gene. CDR3 nucleotide sequence: TGTGCCAGCTCACCAGGGACAGGACCCTACGAGCAGTACTTC. Protein product: CASSPGTGPYEQYF.

The chain is built from TRBV7-6 and TRBJ2-3; possibly TRBD2 for D (6 bases). CDR3 length: 15 amino acids. CDR1 SGHVS and CDR2 FNYEAQ come from the germline V gene. V lost 5 bases and J 0 bases, leaving 12 bases between the germline ends. CDR3 region: CASSPLGGSTDTQYF. The CDR3, as DNA: TGTGCCAGCAGCCCATTGGGGGGAAGCACAGATACGCAGTATTTT.

This chain connects TRBV27 to TRBJ2-7; D is unresolved. Germline V gene sequence: CDR1 MNHEY, CDR2 SMNVEV (reference sequence). Trimming cost V 3 bases and J 2 bases, with 8 bases left between them. The CDR3 spans 13 residues. CDR3 nucleotide sequence: TGTGCCAGCAGTTTCCCCGGAGCCTACGAGCAGTACTTC. Translated: CASSFPGAYEQYF.

The chain carries TRBV28 and TRBJ2-1; weak D call: TRBD2 (5 bases). V shed 7 bases and J shed 9 bases, with 13 bases lying between them. CDR1 and CDR2 (germline): MDHEN, SYDVKM. The CDR3 is 12 amino acids. Here the CDR3 reads CASKGGLGEQFF. The CDR3 DNA is TGTGCCAGCAAAGGAGGTCTCGGTGAGCAGTTCTTC.

V gene TRBV3-1 (or the pseudogene TRBV3-2) combines with J gene TRBJ1-1; 8 nucleotides line up with TRBD1. The CDR3 consists of 15 residues. V lost 5 bases, J lost 6 bases, and 11 bases stayed unmatched. Germline loops: CDR1 LGHDT, CDR2 YNNKEL (reference sequence). CDR3 loop: CASSDRQGRTAEAFF. The CDR3 DNA is TGTGCCAGCAGCGATAGACAGGGGCGCACGGCTGAAGCTTTCTTT.

The chain links TRBV9 to TRBJ2-5, with D hard to call. Trimming shortened V by 0 bases and J by 2 bases, and 8 bases separated the two germline ends. Per germline, CDR1 SGDLS and CDR2 YYNGEE. This CDR3 region has 14 residues. DNA for the CDR3: TGTGCCAGCAGCGTAGGTCTGCAACAAGAGACCCAGTACTTC. Translated, it gives CASSVGLQQETQYF.

V and J are TRBV28 and TRBJ2-7; TRBD2 aligns across 11 bases. The V gene's germline CDR1 is MDHEN and CDR2 SYDVKM. V dropped 5 bases and J dropped 6; count of bases not matched to a gene: 9. The CDR3 is made up of 15 amino acids. This chain's CDR3 is CASSDTSGSRREQYF. CDR3 nucleotides: TGTGCCAGCAGTGATACTAGCGGGAGCAGGCGCGAGCAGTACTTC.

This clone was detected a few times. The chain recombines TRBV30 with TRBJ1-2; D unclear. V was clipped by 0 bases and J by 4 bases, with 12 bases between them. Germline CDR1 is GTSNPN and CDR2 is SVGIG (reference sequence). The CDR3 consists of 14 residues. The CDR3 loop is CAWSVPGRTYGYTF. DNA of the CDR3: TGTGCCTGGAGTGTCCCCGGACGGACCTATGGCTACACCTTC. Filled out from reference TRBV30 and TRBJ1-2, the complete variable domain reads SQTIHQWPATLVQPVGSPLSLECTVEGTSNPNLYWYRQAAGRGLQLLFYSVGIGQISSEVPQNLSASRPQDRQFILSSKKLLLSDSGFYLCAWSVPGRTYGYTFGSGTRLTVV.

The gene calls are TRBV7-8 and TRBJ1-2; maybe TRBD1 (5 bases). The length of the CDR3 is 15 residues. V was clipped by 5 bases and J by 4 bases, with 17 bases between them. Germline V gene lookup returns CDR1 SGHVS and CDR2 FQNEAQ. For the CDR3, the DNA is TGTGCCAGCAGCCCCGGGGCGGGGGGAGGCTATGGCTACACCTTC. As protein: CASSPGAGGGYGYTF. The variable domain in full, with the rest retrieved from reference TRBV7-8 and TRBJ1-2, is GAGVSQSPRYKVAKRGQDVALRCDPISGHVSLFWYQQALGQGPEFLTYFQNEAQLDKSGLPSDRFFAERPEGSVSTLKIQRTQQEDSAVYLCASSPGAGGGYGYTFGSGTRLTVV.

V and J are TRBV5-1 and TRBJ2-7, with 7 bases lining up with TRBD1. Losses at the gene ends were 0 bases for V and 2 bases for J; bases not matched to a gene: 2. The CDR3 runs to 14 residues. Germline-derived CDR1 and CDR2 are SGHRS and YFSETQ. The CDR3 loop is CASSLVGGPYEQYF. The CDR3 nucleotides read TGCGCCAGCAGCTTGGTAGGGGGCCCCTACGAGCAGTACTTC.